These 29 T cell receptor beta chains share one sample of origin, sequenced in a study of blood T cell repertoires in COVID-19. Repertoires were generated with immunoSEQ multiplex PCR, while TCRdb's copy carries only in-frame clones and drops some. The repertoire holds about 210,000 clones, with roughly nine tenths as singletons. Sequenced: peripheral blood. Receptor source: a man between 35 and 55 years old with acute or convalescent COVID-19.

The chain links TRBV18 to TRBJ1-1; the D is unclear. Germline CDR1 is KGHSH and CDR2 is LQKENI. The germline V and J ends were trimmed by 2 bases and 5 bases, with 15 bases remaining between them. There are 15 residues in the CDR3. The chain's CDR3 is CASSPGQEGGTEAFF. The CDR3, as DNA: TGTGCCAGCTCACCAGGCCAGGAAGGTGGGACTGAAGCTTTCTTT.

The rearrangement joins TRBV11-2 to TRBJ1-2, with 8 bases aligning to TRBD1. Germline V gives CDR1 SGHAT, CDR2 FQNNGV. Germline trimming cut 1 base from V and 5 bases from J; bases unmatched to any gene: 0. The CDR3 consists of 13 residues. CDR3 protein: CASSLGTGYGYTF. Written as DNA, the CDR3 is TGTGCCAGCAGCTTAGGGACAGGGTATGGCTACACCTTC.

The V and J genes are TRBV19 and TRBJ2-1; 9 bases line up with TRBD2. Germline CDR1 reads LNHDA; CDR2 reads SQIVND (reference sequence). The CDR3 is made up of 15 amino acids. V was clipped by 6 bases and J by 0 bases; unmatched bases: 3. CDR3 nucleotides: TGTGCCAGTAGCGGTAGCGGGAGCTCCTACAATGAGCAGTTCTTC. Its protein is CASSGSGSSYNEQFF. The full variable domain, rest sourced from reference TRBV19 and TRBJ2-1, is DGGITQSPKYLFRKEGQNVTLSCEQNLNHDAMYWYRQDPGQGLRLIYYSQIVNDFQKGDIAEGYSVSREKKESFPLTVTSAQKNPTAFYLCASSGSGSSYNEQFFGPGTRLTVL.

This clone was seen just once. This chain links TRBV27 with TRBJ2-5; D remains unclear. The CDR3 has 15 residues. CDR1 is MNHEY and CDR2 is SMNVEV in the germline V gene (reference sequence). Trimming shortened V by 3 bases and J by 0 bases, and 11 bases separated the two germline ends. CDR3 in DNA: TGTGCCAGCAGTTTGAGGCAGATCGACCAAGAGACCCAGTACTTC. Residues: CASSLRQIDQETQYF.

This chain uses TRBV5-1 with TRBJ1-1; 7 nucleotides agree with TRBD1. V was clipped by 4 bases and J by 3 bases; unmatched bases: 9. CDR1 and CDR2 (germline): SGHRS, YFSETQ. CDR3 size: 15 residues. CDR3 residues: CASSLDTGAYTEAFF. The CDR3 DNA reads as TGCGCCAGCAGCCTAGATACAGGGGCCTACACTGAAGCTTTCTTT. Complete variable domain (other parts from reference TRBV5-1 and TRBJ1-1): KAGVTQTPRYLIKTRGQQVTLSCSPISGHRSVSWYQQTPGQGLQFLFEYFSETQRNKGNFPGRFSGRQFSNSRSEMNVSTLELGDSALYLCASSLDTGAYTEAFFGQGTRLTVV.

This chain joins TRBV5-1 and TRBJ1-2, with 10 bases fitting TRBD1. This CDR3 contains 19 residues. The ends lost 3 bases at V and 0 bases at J; junction bases unmatched: 14. CDR1 SGHRS and CDR2 YFSETQ come from the germline V gene. CDR3 protein: CASSSIRPGTGDPNYGYTF. The CDR3 DNA follows: TGCGCCAGCAGCTCTATACGTCCCGGGACAGGGGACCCTAACTATGGCTACACCTTC.

The sample holds one count of this clone. The chain has TRBV5-1 and TRBJ2-7, with D possibly TRBD1 on 6 matching bases. Trimming shortened V by 5 bases and J by 2 bases, and 14 bases separated the two germline ends. CDR1 is SGHRS, CDR2 YFSETQ, per germline. The CDR3 runs to 14 residues. The CDR3: CASSPGQPAYEQYF. The CDR3 nucleotides read TGCGCCAGCAGTCCTGGACAGCCAGCCTACGAGCAGTACTTC.

The rearrangement uses TRBV27 and TRBJ2-3; 16 bases are a match to TRBD2. CDR1 and CDR2 from the germline V gene are MNHEY and SMNVEV (reference sequence). This CDR3 has 17 amino acids. Germline trimming cut 5 bases from V and 5 bases from J; bases unmatched to any gene: 7. DNA for the CDR3: TGTGCCAGCAGTCTTGGGACTAGCGGGAGGGCTTTAGATACGCAGTATTTT. Translation gives CASSLGTSGRALDTQYF.

V usage is TRBV4-1 and J usage is TRBJ1-3; D uncertain. Germline V gene data show CDR1 as MGHRA and CDR2 as YSYEKL. The CDR3 spans 16 residues. The V end was cut by 4 bases, the J end by 0 bases, with 13 bases between. CDR3 in DNA: TGCGCCAGCAGCCGTCCCCCGTTATCCTCTGGAAACACCATATATTTT. Translated, it gives CASSRPPLSSGNTIYF.

The CDR3 is CASSLRGAYTEAFF. The CDR3 DNA reads as TGCGCCAGCAGCTTGCGGGGGGCCTACACTGAAGCTTTCTTT. This chain uses TRBV5-1 with TRBJ1-1; possibly TRBD1 for D (6 bases). Per the germline V gene, CDR1 is SGHRS and CDR2 is YFSETQ. Trimming stripped 1 base from V and 3 bases from J, with 10 bases between. This CDR3 region has 14 residues.

V is TRBV27 and J is TRBJ2-7, with 7 bases identical to TRBD1. Trimming cost V 4 bases and J 2 bases; bases outside gene matches: 8. Germline loops: CDR1 MNHEY, CDR2 SMNVEV (reference sequence). The CDR3 extends over 15 amino acids. The CDR3 DNA reads as TGTGCCAGCAGTTCCAGACAGGGTCGCACCTACGAGCAGTACTTC. It encodes CASSSRQGRTYEQYF.

This clone was counted a few times. This chain connects TRBV4-1 to TRBJ1-3, with TRBD1 as a possible D gene (5 bases). Looked up from germline, CDR1 is MGHRA and CDR2 is YSYEKL. This CDR3 contains 12 residues. V shed 4 bases and J shed 10 bases, with 11 bases lying between them. The CDR3, as DNA: TGCGCCAGCAGCCGGAACAGGTTAACCATATATTTT. It encodes CASSRNRLTIYF.

The CDR3 loop is CASTPLLQGPGYTF. The CDR3 bases are TGTGCCAGCACCCCCCTCCTTCAGGGCCCGGGCTACACCTTC. The chain has TRBV6-6 and TRBJ1-2; weak D call: TRBD1 (5 bases). Germline CDR1 reads MNHNY; CDR2 reads SVGAGI (reference sequence). Trimming shortened V by 7 bases and J by 8 bases, and 20 bases separated the two germline ends. The CDR3 consists of 14 residues.

The V call is TRBV5-1, the J call TRBJ2-2; 8 nucleotides agree with TRBD2. The CDR3 length is 15 residues. Unmatched junction bases numbered 3, after V lost 2 bases and J lost 3 bases. Germline-derived CDR1 and CDR2 are SGHRS and YFSETQ. This CDR3 reads CASSFALADTGELFF. The CDR3 bases are TGCGCCAGCAGCTTTGCACTAGCGGACACCGGGGAGCTGTTTTTT.

The rearrangement links TRBV2 to TRBJ2-7, with D maybe TRBD1 (5 bases). The CDR3 length is 14 residues. Deletions cut 2 bases from V and 3 bases from J, with 11 bases between. Germline values: CDR1 SNHLY, CDR2 FYNNEI. CDR3 region: CASSEQGQLYEQYF. The CDR3 DNA is TGTGCCAGCAGTGAACAGGGCCAGCTCTACGAGCAGTACTTC.

The rearrangement links TRBV28 to TRBJ2-7; TRBD1 might be the D (6 bases). Trimming cost V 5 bases and J 4 bases, with 15 bases left between them. In germline, CDR1 is MDHEN, CDR2 SYDVKM. This CDR3 region has 14 residues. CDR3 nucleotide sequence: TGTGCCAGCAGTCTAGTCCTACAGGGTTACGAGCAGTACTTC. This codes for CASSLVLQGYEQYF. Variable domain in full (rest from reference TRBV28 and TRBJ2-7): DVKVTQSSRYLVKRTGEKVFLECVQDMDHENMFWYRQDPGLGLRLIYFSYDVKMKEKGDIPEGYSVSREKKERFSLILESASTNQTSMYLCASSLVLQGYEQYFGPGTRLTVT.

V gene TRBV27 combines with J gene TRBJ2-1; 8 bases align to TRBD1. Germline lookup yields CDR1 MNHEY and CDR2 SMNVEV (reference sequence). The CDR3 sequence is 15 residues long. V shed 0 bases, J shed 4 bases, and the junction held 2 bases outside the gene matches. The CDR3 loop is CASSLSQGGYNEQFF. In DNA, the CDR3 is TGTGCCAGCAGTTTATCACAGGGGGGATACAATGAGCAGTTCTTC.

The chain is built from TRBV10-3 and TRBJ1-4; D ambiguous. Looked up from germline, CDR1 is ENHRY and CDR2 is SYGVKD. The CDR3 runs 16 residues. Trimming took 4 bases from V and 0 from J, leaving 12 bases between them. The CDR3 region is CAISASGDATNEKLFF. DNA of the CDR3: TGTGCCATCAGTGCGTCGGGAGATGCAACTAATGAAAAACTGTTTTTT.

This rearrangement joins TRBV7-9 to TRBJ1-2; no clear D. V lost 4 bases and J lost 2, with 5 bases in between. CDR1 is SEHNR, CDR2 FQNEAQ, per germline (reference sequence). The CDR3 has 12 amino acids. CDR3: CASSSLNYGYTF. The CDR3 DNA is TGTGCCAGCAGCTCCCTGAACTATGGCTACACCTTC.

Concerning this clone itself: The DNA is omitted, as the CDR3 cannot be located on it reliably, and the CDR3 follows TCRdb's listing. The chain carries TRBV21-1 and TRBJ1-2; the DNA was not compared with TRBD1, the D call given in the table. TRBV21-1 is assigned pseudogene status. Termini included, the CDR3 measures 17 amino acids. This CDR3 reads CASSKVGPGTGPYGYTF.

This clone was recorded a few times. The chain is built from TRBV7-7 and TRBJ2-1; 9 positions agree with TRBD2. CDR1 and CDR2 (germline): SSHAT, FNYEAQ (reference sequence). CDR3 length: 18 residues. V lost 5 bases and J lost 9; bases outside the gene matches: 20. Here the CDR3 reads CASSPLPFGGGGAVEQFF. The CDR3 nucleotides read TGTGCCAGCAGCCCCCTCCCGTTCGGCGGCGGGGGGGCCGTTGAGCAGTTCTTC. The full variable domain, with the rest looked up from reference TRBV7-7 and TRBJ2-1, is GAGVSQSPRYKVTKRGQDVTLRCDPISSHATLYWYQQALGQGPEFLTYFNYEAQPDKSGLPSDRFSAERPEGSISTLTIQRTEQRDSAMYRCASSPLPFGGGGAVEQFFGPGTRLTVL.

A word on this clone: The junction and the germline gene differ at one end; a read error may be behind it. The chain joins TRBV12-3 or TRBV12-4 to TRBJ2-5; a possible D gene is TRBD1 (5 bases). The CDR3 runs to 13 residues. In DNA form, the CDR3 reads TGTGCCAGCAACCAGGGTGACCACGAGACCCAGTACTTC. Its protein product is CASNQGDHETQYF.

V and J are TRBV13 and TRBJ2-2, with a weak D call TRBD1 (6 bases). Trimming shortened V by 7 bases and J by 0 bases, and 15 bases separated the two germline ends. CDR3 size: 16 residues. In germline, CDR1 is PRHDT, CDR2 FYEKMQ (reference sequence). The CDR3 is CASMDKGDPNTGELFF. The CDR3 nucleotides are TGTGCCAGCATGGACAAGGGGGATCCGAACACCGGGGAGCTGTTTTTT.

The chain joins TRBV5-1 to TRBJ1-4, with 9 bases identical to TRBD1. The ends lost 4 bases at V and 6 bases at J; junction bases unmatched: 13. CDR3 length equals 17 residues. Germline V gene lookup returns CDR1 SGHRS and CDR2 YFSETQ. The CDR3, as DNA: TGCGCCAGCAGCCCCGTCGGGACAGGGTGGAAGCATGAAAAACTGTTTTTT. It is translated as CASSPVGTGWKHEKLFF.

This rearrangement joins TRBV27 to TRBJ2-1; 8 nucleotides align to TRBD1. The CDR3 runs to 16 residues. Losses at the gene ends were 4 bases for V and 2 bases for J; bases not matched to a gene: 7. CDR1 is MNHEY and CDR2 is SMNVEV in the germline V gene (reference sequence). The CDR3 nucleotides read TGTGCCAGCAGTTACAACAGGGGGGCCCCCTACAATGAGCAGTTCTTC. Protein product: CASSYNRGAPYNEQFF.

This chain links TRBV25-1 with TRBJ1-2, with D tentatively TRBD1 (5 bases). The germline gives CDR1 MGHDK, CDR2 SYGVNS. V dropped 7 bases and J dropped 4 bases, with 19 bases sitting between them. The CDR3 is 15 residues long. CDR3 region: CASKSAGRVGYGYTF. CDR3 DNA: TGTGCCAGCAAATCTGCTGGCAGGGTGGGCTATGGCTACACCTTC.

The chain carries TRBV19 and TRBJ1-2; 7 bases map to TRBD1. The CDR3 extends over 12 amino acids. Germline CDR1 reads LNHDA; CDR2 reads SQIVND (reference sequence). With 4 bases clipped from V and 6 bases from J, the junction kept 2 bases outside the gene matches. The CDR3 DNA sequence: TGTGCCAGTAGTAACAGGGGAGATGGCTACACCTTC. Its protein product is CASSNRGDGYTF.

The rearrangement links TRBV5-5 to TRBJ1-4; TRBD1 is a possible D gene (5 bases). V was shortened by 2 bases and J by 2 bases, with 13 bases between the two germline ends. CDR1 SGHKS and CDR2 YYEKEE come from the germline V gene (reference sequence). The CDR3 is 16 amino acids. Here the CDR3 reads CASSFFGGATNEKLFF. Here the CDR3 DNA reads TGTGCCAGCAGCTTCTTCGGGGGAGCTACTAATGAAAAACTGTTTTTT.

The chain combines TRBV2 with TRBJ2-5; the D is unclear. This CDR3 comprises 11 residues. Germline CDR1 SNHLY, CDR2 FYNNEI. V was shortened by 4 bases and J by 5 bases, with 5 bases between the two germline ends. The CDR3 sequence is CASSGRETQYF. The CDR3 bases are TGTGCCAGCAGTGGTCGGGAGACCCAGTACTTC.